This T cell receptor beta chain was captured in a study of cytomegalovirus exposure and HLA in healthy donors. Use of 60 Vbeta and 13 Jbeta primers characterized the PCR. Measured with immunoSEQ multiplex PCR; TCRdb has only the in-frame clones, and not every one. Here the sample spans some 70,000 clones, 60% to 75% being singletons. The CDR3 contains 15 residues. The sample taken for sequencing was PBMCs. This clonotype was sampled from a male donor in good health and CMV-seropositive. This sequence joins TRBV21-1 and TRBJ1-1; TRBD1, the D gene given by the table, was not confirmed from the DNA. TRBV21-1 is termed a pseudogene. The CDR3 reads CASSKRQVSATEAFF. The DNA of the CDR3 is TGTGCCAGCAGCAAAAGACAGGTCTCGGCGACTGAAGCTTTCTTT.